Listed here are 18 T cell receptor beta chains from one sample, sequenced in a study of cytomegalovirus exposure and HLA in healthy donors. The PCR made use of 60 Vbeta and 13 Jbeta primers. Profiling relied on immunoSEQ multiplex PCR, and the TCRdb table lists in-frame clones only, not all of them. This listing includes some 200,000 clones. Material for sequencing was PBMCs. The receptors were sampled from a man aged 25-45 years in good health and CMV-seronegative.

The rearrangement links TRBV16 to TRBJ2-2; the D is unclear. The CDR3 spans 14 residues. Germline V CDR1 and CDR2: KGHSY, FQNENV. V was trimmed by 1 base and J by 2 bases, leaving 5 bases between them. The CDR3 coding sequence is TGTGCCAGCAGCCAATACAGAAACACCGGGGAGCTGTTTTTT. Translating gives CASSQYRNTGELFF.

The chain links TRBV7-2 to TRBJ1-4, with 8 positions matching TRBD1. CDR1 is SGHTA and CDR2 is FQGNSA in the germline V gene. The trim removed 3 bases at V and 5 bases at J, leaving 5 bases unmatched. The CDR3 contains 15 residues. The CDR3: CASSLWTGSNEKLFF. The CDR3 bases are TGTGCCAGCAGCTTGTGGACAGGGTCAAATGAAAAACTGTTTTTT.

The V gene is TRBV7-2, the J gene TRBJ1-3; D perhaps matches TRBD1 (5 bases). Germline V CDR1 and CDR2: SGHTA, FQGNSA. Trimming took off 3 bases at V and 4 bases at J, with 10 bases between the two ends. The length of the CDR3 is 14 residues. The CDR3 region has the DNA TGTGCCAGCAGCTTGTCAGGGTTCGGAAACACCATATATTTT. Protein product: CASSLSGFGNTIYF.

This sequence joins TRBV5-8 and TRBJ2-3, with 9 bases aligning to TRBD2. Germline CDR1 SGHTS, CDR2 YDEGEE. The CDR3 sequence is 14 residues long. The ends lost 5 bases at V and 1 base at J; junction bases unmatched: 2. CDR3 in DNA: TGTGCCAGCAGTTTAGCGGGGGGCACAGATACGCAGTATTTT. It specifies CASSLAGGTDTQYF.

V usage is TRBV19 and J usage is TRBJ1-1; D not certain. Germline CDR1 reads LNHDA; CDR2 reads SQIVND (reference sequence). This CDR3 is 14 amino acids long. V was shortened by 2 bases and J by 0 bases, with 7 bases between the two germline ends. This chain's CDR3 is CASSIKTLNTEAFF. The CDR3 coding sequence is TGTGCCAGTAGTATAAAGACACTGAACACTGAAGCTTTCTTT.

The rearrangement joins TRBV27 to TRBJ1-1; 7 bases agree with TRBD1. The CDR3 has 14 residues. J was trimmed by 1 base and V by 5 bases; bases with no gene match: 4. Germline CDR1 reads MNHEY; CDR2 reads SMNVEV (reference sequence). CDR3 sequence: CASSRRDRNTEAFF. The CDR3 coding sequence is TGTGCCAGCAGTCGCCGGGACAGGAACACTGAAGCTTTCTTT.

The rearrangement uses TRBV5-4 and TRBJ2-3, with 8 bases matching TRBD2. J lost 2 bases, V lost 1 base, and 3 bases had no gene match. The CDR3 length is 15 residues. Per the germline V gene, CDR1 is SGHNT and CDR2 is YYREEE (reference sequence). CDR3 DNA sequence: TGTGCCAGCAGCTTGCGGGAGGGCCACACAGATACGCAGTATTTT. It yields the protein CASSLREGHTDTQYF.

V gene TRBV27 combines with J gene TRBJ2-5; 7 nucleotides line up with TRBD2. The CDR3 is 16 residues long. The germline CDR1 and CDR2 sequences are MNHEY and SMNVEV (reference sequence). With V trimmed by 5 bases and J by 4 bases, 13 bases remained unmatched. CDR3 nucleotide sequence: TGTGCCAGCAGTGGTGCAGGGAGGGTGATTGGAGAGACCCAGTACTTC. Protein product: CASSGAGRVIGETQYF.

V gene TRBV15 combines with J gene TRBJ2-1; 7 positions match TRBD2. The CDR3 runs 14 residues. Trimming took 3 bases from V and 5 from J; bases not matched to a gene: 4. Germline V lookup: CDR1 LNHNV, CDR2 YYDKDF (reference sequence). CDR3 in amino acids: CATSRGGLNNEQFF. CDR3 nucleotides: TGTGCCACCAGCAGGGGGGGGTTAAACAATGAGCAGTTCTTC.

The genes are TRBV9 and TRBJ2-7; TRBD1 matches at 7 bases. This CDR3 is built from 15 residues. CDR1 SGDLS and CDR2 YYNGEE come from the germline V gene. J lost 0 bases, V lost 4 bases, and 7 bases had no gene match. CDR3 nucleotide sequence: TGTGCCAGCAGCCTCACGACAGGGCACTCCTACGAGCAGTACTTC. The encoded protein is CASSLTTGHSYEQYF.

The CDR3 region has the DNA TGTGCCAGCAACCGCGGGAGCGGAGGTGAGCAGTTCTTC. This gives the protein CASNRGSGGEQFF. The V call is TRBV6-6, the J call TRBJ2-1; 7 bases are a match to TRBD2. Trimming cost V 7 bases and J 9 bases; bases outside gene matches: 9. Germline-derived CDR1 and CDR2 are MNHNY and SVGAGI (reference sequence). CDR3 length: 13 amino acids.

The CDR3 DNA reads as TGTGCCAGCTCACCCGTATCGGGGAATTCACCCCTCCACTTT. This codes for CASSPVSGNSPLHF. The chain has TRBV18 and TRBJ1-6, with D unclear. CDR3 length: 14 residues. The V gene lost 3 bases and the J gene lost 7 bases, with 10 bases spanning the gap. Germline lookup yields CDR1 KGHSH and CDR2 LQKENI.

V is TRBV4-1 and J is TRBJ2-3, with D maybe TRBD1 (7 bases). The length of the CDR3 is 15 residues. Trimming removed 4 bases from V and 3 bases from J, with 14 bases in between. The germline V gene has CDR1 MGHRA and CDR2 YSYEKL. CDR3 sequence reads: CASSPAQGGTDTQYF. CDR3 DNA: TGCGCCAGCAGCCCGGCGCAGGGGGGAACAGATACGCAGTATTTT.

J is TRBJ1-1 and V is TRBV18; 7 bases are a match to TRBD1. This CDR3 comprises 15 residues. CDR1 is KGHSH and CDR2 is LQKENI in the germline V gene. V was clipped by 2 bases and J by 4 bases; unmatched bases: 7. The CDR3 DNA follows: TGTGCCAGCTCACCAGAGGGGGCGTCCGGCACTGAAGCTTTCTTT. It is translated as CASSPEGASGTEAFF.

V gene TRBV7-9 combines with J gene TRBJ2-1; D is unclear. V was trimmed by 2 bases and J by 2 bases, leaving 10 bases between them. CDR1 is SEHNR and CDR2 is FQNEAQ in the germline V gene (reference sequence). This CDR3 spans 15 amino acids. The CDR3 DNA reads TGTGCCAGCAGCTTAATTGAAACAGCCTACAATGAGCAGTTCTTC. This codes for CASSLIETAYNEQFF.

Note on this clone: Other DNA sequences of this sample code for an identical CDR3. The chain combines TRBV29-1 with TRBJ2-6; TRBD1 matches at 11 bases. Trimming took 6 bases from V and 0 from J; bases not matched to a gene: 1. CDR1 and CDR2 (germline): SQVTM, ANQGSEA. This CDR3 region has 15 residues. CDR3 coding DNA: TGCAGCGTCGGACAGGGGGCCTCTGGGGCCAACGTCCTGACTTTC. Encoded protein: CSVGQGASGANVLTF.

The V and J genes are TRBV11-3 and TRBJ1-4; 10 bases match TRBD1. Germline V CDR1 and CDR2: SGHNT, YENEEA. The CDR3 covers 15 residues. V lost 1 base and J lost 7; bases outside the gene matches: 3. This CDR3 is CASSLGGTGVEKLFF. The CDR3 DNA is TGTGCCAGCAGCTTAGGAGGGACAGGGGTTGAAAAACTGTTTTTT. The complete variable domain, with remaining parts taken from reference TRBV11-3 and TRBJ1-4, reads EAGVVQSPRYKIIEKKQPVAFWCNPISGHNTLYWYLQNLGQGPELLIRYENEEAVDDSQLPKDRFSAERLKGVDSTLKIQPAELGDSAVYLCASSLGGTGVEKLFFGSGTQLSVL.

V and J are TRBV5-1 and TRBJ2-7, with a tentative D call TRBD1 (5 bases). Germline-derived CDR1 and CDR2 are SGHRS and YFSETQ. With 0 bases removed from V and 6 bases from J, the gap between germline ends came to 13 bases. This CDR3 has 14 residues. CDR3 nucleotides: TGCGCCAGCAGCTTGGGGGTAGGACATTCCGAGCAGTACTTC. This translates into CASSLGVGHSEQYF.